Following are 2 T cell receptor beta chains from one sample sequenced in a study of blood T cell repertoires in COVID-19. The repertoire was sequenced with immunoSEQ multiplex PCR; TCRdb's copy has only in-frame clones and lacks some. Of hundreds of thousands of clones listed, roughly 80% are singletons. The sample consisted of PBMCs or T cells enriched from blood (not recorded which). These receptor sequences come from a middle-aged man who had been exposed to COVID-19.

This chain joins TRBV29-1 and TRBJ2-7; tentative D call: TRBD1 (5 bases). Germline CDR1 and CDR2: SQVTM and ANQGSEA. Trimming pared 0 bases from V and 3 bases from J, leaving 9 bases between. This CDR3 region has 13 residues. CDR3 region: CSVEEGQGYEQYF. The CDR3 DNA is TGCAGCGTTGAAGAGGGCCAGGGCTACGAGCAGTACTTC.

The genes are TRBV30 and TRBJ2-1, with D uncertain. This CDR3 spans 11 amino acids. Looked up from germline, CDR1 is GTSNPN and CDR2 is SVGIG (reference sequence). Trimming stripped 2 bases from V and 8 bases from J, with 7 bases between. CDR3 region: CAWSTSYEQFF. CDR3 DNA sequence: TGTGCCTGGAGTACGAGCTATGAGCAGTTCTTC.